This TCR beta chain derives from a study of T cell responses to AZD1222 COVID-19 vaccine. Trimming took 3 bases from V and 3 from J, leaving 6 bases between them. Germline CDR1 and CDR2: WNHNN and SYGVQD (reference sequence). The CDR3 is made up of 13 amino acids. Sequencing was performed with immunoSEQ multiplex PCR; in TCRdb, only in-frame clones are kept and a portion is missing. Here the sample spans over 45,000 clones, around 89% being singletons. Turning to this clone: Its antigen remains unknown.

Study-level findings and limits: In a largely white British group with more females than males, clonal diversity was possibly underestimated. Only 5 or 6 individuals given AZD1222 were seropositive at baseline. The breadth and depth of Spike-specific TCRs increased once two AZD1222 doses had been given.

This chain uses TRBV10-1 with TRBJ2-1; no definite D call. The starting material was peripheral blood, obtained on day 0 of AZD1222 vaccination. This TCR was recovered from an adult in good health. The DNA for the CDR3 is TGCGCCAGCAGTGATCCTAGCTACAATGAGCAGTTCTTC. Protein product: CASSDPSYNEQFF.